Sequencing of this TCR beta chain was carried out in a study of T-cell reconstitution after alpha-beta-depleted transplantation in children. This CDR3 comprises 12 residues. V was trimmed by 2 bases and J by 7 bases, leaving 8 bases between them. Germline V gene data show CDR1 as MNHEY and CDR2 as SVGAGI. This clonotype came up a few times. No antigen is known for it. Study results and limitations: Once a year had passed after transplant, T-cell counts and diversity came mostly from newly produced T cells.

Researchers prepared the TCRbeta library using unique molecular identifiers, the study reports. TCRdb reprocessed the PCR reads via MiXCR and lists one record per CDR3 protein. The repertoire holds 490,000 or so distinct CDR3 sequences, with 10% to 13% as singletons. Material: PBMCs, obtained before TCRalphabeta/CD19-depleted stem cell transplant. This TCR came from a child aged 2-15 years with inherited bone marrow failure, due to receive a stem cell transplant. This rearrangement joins TRBV6-5 to TRBJ1-1, with D tentatively TRBD1 (5 bases). The CDR3 coding sequence is TGTGCCAGCAGTTACGGGGGAGTTGAAGCTTTCTTT. This gives the protein CASSYGGVEAFF.